This record concerns one T cell receptor beta chain sequence. This sample was included in a study of T cells in women clearing cervical HPV infection. Across the whole study: Only a few women had HLA typing results available.

Profiled with immunoSEQ multiplex PCR; TCRdb holds only in-frame clones, not every one. Here the sample table reports about 34,000 clones. Dot-blot hybridization genotyped cervical HPV amplified with MY09/MY11 PCR. The sequencing input was blood buffy coat. The TCR sequence derives from a woman aged 18 to 75 with a cervical HPV16 infection that either progressed to CIN3+ or cleared (not recorded which).

This chain's CDR3 is CASSLDSNEQFF. CDR3 DNA (partial): TGTGCCAGCAGCTTAGACAGCAATGAG. The rearrangement uses TRBV11-3 and TRBJ2-1, with D unclear. Read data end 3 residues before the CDR3 end; the end is taken from the germline J gene. The CDR3 totals 12 residues. The germline CDR1 and CDR2 sequences are SGHNT and YENEEA. The ends were cut back, 0 bases at V and 6 bases at J, with 3 bases in the middle.